The 16 T cell receptor beta chains given below trace back to one sample, sequenced in a study of T-cell memory formation after mild COVID-19. TCRdb reanalysed the 5' RACE reads using MiXCR and keeps one entry per CDR3 protein. Among 98,000 or so distinct CDR3 sequences listed, over 15% were seen once. The specimen sequenced was PBMCs or a T cell subset sorted from them (not recorded which). Every receptor here comes from a young man who had mild COVID-19 (a few samples of this study predate the infection). Cell type and time point are not known.

This chain joins TRBV5-5 and TRBJ1-2; D is possibly TRBD1 (5 bases). The CDR3 spans 14 residues. Per germline, CDR1 SGHKS and CDR2 YYEKEE (reference sequence). Trimming took off 4 bases at V and 6 bases at J, with 16 bases between the two ends. The CDR3 region is CASSQITGRDGYTF. CDR3 in DNA: TGTGCCAGCAGCCAAATCACAGGAAGGGATGGCTACACCTTC.

This rearrangement joins TRBV2 to TRBJ2-1, with unresolved D. Trimming cost V 1 base and J 14 bases, with 12 bases left between them. The CDR3 covers 12 residues. Germline V gene lookup returns CDR1 SNHLY and CDR2 FYNNEI. The CDR3 region is CASSEVESTKFF. DNA of the CDR3: TGTGCCAGCAGTGAAGTCGAGTCGACGAAGTTCTTC.

In its sample, this clonotype was seen many times. The chain has TRBV10-3 and TRBJ2-7; 8 nucleotides line up with TRBD1. Germline V gives CDR1 ENHRY, CDR2 SYGVKD. This CDR3 is built from 14 residues. The trim removed 4 bases at V and 3 bases at J, leaving 5 bases unmatched. For the CDR3, the DNA is TGTGCCATCAGTGGCAGGGGGCAAGACTACGAGCAGTACTTC. This gives the protein CAISGRGQDYEQYF.

The chain couples TRBV7-9 to TRBJ1-1; D is perhaps TRBD1 (5 bases). Trimming pared 5 bases from V and 4 bases from J, leaving 11 bases between. CDR1 and CDR2 (germline): SEHNR, FQNEAQ (reference sequence). The CDR3 has 13 residues. The CDR3 coding sequence is TGTGCCAGCAGCGTGGGGGAGGGCACTGAAGCTTTCTTT. Translating it yields CASSVGEGTEAFF.

The genes are TRBV6-2 or TRBV6-3 and TRBJ2-7, with 7 positions matching TRBD1. The CDR3 consists of 13 residues. The J segment lost 0 bases and the V segment lost 6 bases, leaving 2 bases of the junction unmatched. The germline CDR1 and CDR2 sequences are MNHEY and SVGEGT. CDR3 protein: CASRRDSSYEQYF. DNA of the CDR3: TGTGCCAGCAGAAGGGACAGCTCCTACGAGCAGTACTTC.

V usage is TRBV5-1 and J usage is TRBJ2-1; TRBD1 aligns across 11 bases. The CDR3 runs to 15 residues. V lost 4 bases and J lost 8; bases outside the gene matches: 8. Germline V lookup: CDR1 SGHRS, CDR2 YFSETQ. CDR3 sequence reads: CASSAGQGGSDEQFF. The DNA of the CDR3 is TGCGCCAGCAGCGCGGGACAGGGGGGTTCGGATGAGCAGTTCTTC.

The table lists this clonotype with a few counts. V gene TRBV5-1 combines with J gene TRBJ2-1, with 9 positions matching TRBD1. There are 14 residues in the CDR3. Germline V lookup: CDR1 SGHRS, CDR2 YFSETQ. Trimming at V came to 4 bases and at J to 6 bases, leaving 5 bases not matched to a gene. The CDR3 loop is CASSTGTGPNEQFF. The DNA of the CDR3 is TGCGCCAGCAGCACCGGGACAGGGCCCAATGAGCAGTTCTTC.

The J gene is TRBJ2-2, the V gene TRBV5-1, with D tentatively TRBD1 or TRBD2 (6 bases each). This CDR3 contains 13 residues. V lost 4 bases and J lost 6, with 10 bases in between. In germline, CDR1 is SGHRS, CDR2 YFSETQ. The CDR3 DNA is TGCGCCAGCAGCGCCGGGGGCGCCGGGGAGCTGTTTTTT. Its translation is CASSAGGAGELFF.

This chain connects TRBV4-2 to TRBJ2-7; no definite D call. This CDR3 is built from 17 residues. V lost 0 bases, J lost 2 bases, and 17 bases lay in between. Germline CDR1 LGHNA, CDR2 YNFKEQ. CDR3 nucleotides: TGTGCCAGCAGCCAAGATCTAGGCCCGATTGCACCCTACGAGCAGTACTTC. Its translation is CASSQDLGPIAPYEQYF.

A few counts support this clonotype. The gene calls are TRBV20-1 and TRBJ1-4, with TRBD1 as a possible D gene (6 bases). Germline CDR1 is DFQATT and CDR2 is SNEGSKA (reference sequence). The CDR3 length is 14 residues. Trimming took 5 bases from V and 1 from J, leaving 11 bases between them. The CDR3 spells CSALTGITNEKLFF. For the CDR3, the DNA is TGCAGTGCTCTTACAGGGATAACTAATGAAAAACTGTTTTTT.

This clonotype was seen a few times. The DNA of the CDR3 is TGTGCCAGCAGCGTAATGGCGGGGGAAGAGACCCAGTACTTC. Protein sequence: CASSVMAGEETQYF. The genes are TRBV9 and TRBJ2-5, with 7 nucleotides matching TRBD2. The germline V gene has CDR1 SGDLS and CDR2 YYNGEE. The ends lost 1 base at V and 3 bases at J; junction bases unmatched: 3. The CDR3 is 14 residues long.

The CDR3 DNA is TGTGCCAGCAGCCGGGAGGCAGGAGGCTCCTACGAGCAGTACGTC. It specifies CASSREAGGSYEQYV. V gene TRBV11-2 combines with J gene TRBJ2-7, with 7 bases aligning to TRBD2. Germline CDR1 SGHAT, CDR2 FQNNGV. V dropped 5 bases and J dropped 0; count of bases not matched to a gene: 7. The CDR3 extends over 15 amino acids.

This clonotype was observed a handful of times. The gene calls are TRBV20-1 and TRBJ2-3; D is unclear. CDR1 is DFQATT, CDR2 SNEGSKA, per germline (reference sequence). Trimming stripped 5 bases from V and 4 bases from J, with 10 bases between. The CDR3 extends over 12 amino acids. CDR3 protein: CSAASLADTQYF. The CDR3 DNA sequence: TGCAGTGCTGCTAGTCTAGCAGATACGCAGTATTTT.

In the case of this clonotype: Mismatch with germline at one junction end may stem from a read error. The chain combines TRBV6-5 with TRBJ2-2, with 7 bases aligning to TRBD2. The CDR3 sequence is 15 residues long. From germline, CDR1 is MNHEY and CDR2 SVGAGI. The CDR3 DNA reads as TGTGCCAGCAGTCCTGCCACCCTTAGGTCGGGGGGGCTGTTTTTT. This encodes CASSPATLRSGGLFF.

The V and J genes are TRBV12-3 or TRBV12-4 and TRBJ1-1, with unresolved D. Trimming shortened V by 6 bases and J by 0 bases, and 5 bases separated the two germline ends. The CDR3 has 12 amino acids. Here the CDR3 reads CASRAMNTEAFF. CDR3 nucleotide sequence: TGTGCCAGCAGGGCTATGAACACTGAAGCTTTCTTT.

This chain connects TRBV5-4 to TRBJ1-2; 8 bases are a match to TRBD1. The V and J ends lost 5 bases and 7 bases, in that order; junction bases with no gene match: 10. The CDR3 consists of 14 residues. Germline V CDR1 and CDR2: SGHNT, YYREEE (reference sequence). The DNA for the CDR3 is TGTGCCAGCAGTGCCCCCAACAGGGGGGGTGGCTACACCTTC. Its translation: CASSAPNRGGGYTF. Based on the CDR3 plus reference TRBV5-4 and TRBJ1-2, the full variable domain is ETGVTQSPTHLIKTRGQQVTLRCSSQSGHNTVSWYQQALGQGPQFIFQYYREEENGRGNFPPRFSGLQFPNYSSELNVNALELDDSALYLCASSAPNRGGGYTFGSGTRLTVV.